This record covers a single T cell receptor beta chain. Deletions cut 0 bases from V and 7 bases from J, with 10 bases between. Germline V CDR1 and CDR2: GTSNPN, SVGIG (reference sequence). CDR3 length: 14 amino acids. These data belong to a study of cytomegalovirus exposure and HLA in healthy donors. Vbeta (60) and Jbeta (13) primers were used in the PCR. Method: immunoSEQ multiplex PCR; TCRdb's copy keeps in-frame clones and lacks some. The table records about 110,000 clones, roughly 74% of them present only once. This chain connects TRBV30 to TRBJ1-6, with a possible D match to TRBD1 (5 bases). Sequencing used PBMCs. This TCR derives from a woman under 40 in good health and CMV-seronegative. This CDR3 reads CAWSVLRGNSPLHF. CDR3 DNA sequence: TGTGCCTGGAGTGTACTTCGGGGGAATTCACCCCTCCACTTT.